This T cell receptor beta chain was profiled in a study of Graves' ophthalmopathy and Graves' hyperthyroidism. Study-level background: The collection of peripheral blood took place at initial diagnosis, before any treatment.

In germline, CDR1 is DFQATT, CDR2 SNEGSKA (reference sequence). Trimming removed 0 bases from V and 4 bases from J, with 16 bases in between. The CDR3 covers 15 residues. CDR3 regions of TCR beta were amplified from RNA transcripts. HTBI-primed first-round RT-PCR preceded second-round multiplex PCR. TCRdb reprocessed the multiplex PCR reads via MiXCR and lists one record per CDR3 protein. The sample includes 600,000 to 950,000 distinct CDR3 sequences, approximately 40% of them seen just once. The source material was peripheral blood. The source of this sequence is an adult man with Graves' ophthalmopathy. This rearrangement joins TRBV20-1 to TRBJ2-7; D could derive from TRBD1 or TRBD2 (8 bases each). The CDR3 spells CSAREDRAGGYEQYF. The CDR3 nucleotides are TGCAGTGCTAGAGAGGACAGGGCGGGGGGATACGAGCAGTACTTC.